The 18 T cell receptor beta chains below were found in one sample sequenced in a study of cytomegalovirus exposure and HLA in healthy donors. Use of 60 Vbeta and 13 Jbeta primers characterized the PCR. Libraries were prepared by immunoSEQ multiplex PCR; TCRdb keeps only in-frame clonotypes and omits some of them. The table has 55,000 to 80,000 clones, approximately 80% seen once. Sequenced: PBMCs. Source of these receptors: a woman aged 25 to 39 in good health and CMV-seronegative.

The chain has TRBV27 and TRBJ1-2; maybe TRBD1 (6 bases). From germline, CDR1 is MNHEY and CDR2 SMNVEV (reference sequence). Trimming took 1 base from V and 5 from J, leaving 11 bases between them. There are 14 residues in the CDR3. CDR3 sequence: CASSLYGTPYGYTF. CDR3 nucleotides: TGTGCCAGCAGTTTATATGGGACACCATATGGCTACACCTTC.

The chain joins TRBV4-1 to TRBJ1-5; no clear D gene. Germline values: CDR1 MGHRA, CDR2 YSYEKL. With 4 bases removed from V and 0 bases from J, the gap between germline ends came to 10 bases. The CDR3 spans 15 residues. The CDR3 bases are TGCGCCAGCAGCCCCCGCGGGCTTAGCAATCAGCCCCAGCATTTT. Protein sequence: CASSPRGLSNQPQHF.

The chain employs TRBV13 and TRBJ1-6; TRBD1 might be the D (5 bases). V lost 0 bases, J lost 7 bases, and 10 bases lay in between. In germline, CDR1 is PRHDT, CDR2 FYEKMQ (reference sequence). The CDR3 is 15 residues long. CDR3 sequence: CASSLGTEINSPLHF. The CDR3 region has the DNA TGTGCCAGCAGCTTAGGGACAGAGATAAATTCACCCCTCCACTTT. Variable domain in full (rest from reference TRBV13 and TRBJ1-6): AAGVIQSPRHLIKEKRETATLKCYPIPRHDTVYWYQQGPGQDPQFLISFYEKMQSDKGSIPDRFSAQQFSDYHSELNMSSLELGDSALYFCASSLGTEINSPLHFGNGTRLTVT.

This chain connects TRBV27 to TRBJ1-4; D perhaps matches TRBD1 (5 bases). V dropped 6 bases and J dropped 4 bases, with 9 bases sitting between them. The CDR3 totals 13 residues. Germline lookup yields CDR1 MNHEY and CDR2 SMNVEV (reference sequence). This chain's CDR3 is CASRSGLNEKLFF. The CDR3 region has the DNA TGTGCCAGCAGATCAGGGCTTAATGAAAAACTGTTTTTT.

J is TRBJ2-5 and V is TRBV5-1; 9 bases agree with TRBD1. Germline CDR1 and CDR2: SGHRS and YFSETQ. The CDR3 is 16 residues long. J lost 5 bases, V lost 4 bases, and 12 bases had no gene match. This chain's CDR3 is CASSIGTGGRGETQYF. In nucleotides, the CDR3 is TGCGCCAGCAGCATAGGAACAGGGGGCAGAGGGGAGACCCAGTACTTC. The complete variable domain, with remaining parts taken from reference TRBV5-1 and TRBJ2-5, reads KAGVTQTPRYLIKTRGQQVTLSCSPISGHRSVSWYQQTPGQGLQFLFEYFSETQRNKGNFPGRFSGRQFSNSRSEMNVSTLELGDSALYLCASSIGTGGRGETQYFGPGTRLLVL.

This clone has a handful of counts. This chain links TRBV6-4 with TRBJ1-1; D is uncertain. Germline V gene lookup returns CDR1 MRHNA and CDR2 SNTAGT. Trimming stripped 3 bases from V and 1 base from J, with 6 bases between. The CDR3 totals 13 residues. The CDR3 sequence: CASSEEANTEAFF. The CDR3 region has the DNA TGTGCCAGCAGTGAAGAGGCGAACACTGAAGCTTTCTTT.

The chain's CDR3 is CASSVGSGEGREKLFF. CDR3 nucleotides: TGTGCCAGCAGCGTAGGGTCCGGAGAGGGCCGTGAAAAACTGTTTTTT. J is TRBJ1-4 and V is TRBV9; no definite D call. The ends were cut back, 0 bases at V and 7 bases at J, with 16 bases in the middle. CDR1 and CDR2 from the germline V gene are SGDLS and YYNGEE. This CDR3 contains 16 residues. The full variable domain, its missing parts supplied by reference TRBV9 and TRBJ1-4, is DSGVTQTPKHLITATGQRVTLRCSPRSGDLSVYWYQQSLDQGLQFLIQYYNGEERAKGNILERFSAQQFPDLHSELNLSSLELGDSALYFCASSVGSGEGREKLFFGSGTQLSVL.

This clone was counted between two and nine times. The chain carries TRBV7-2 and TRBJ2-4; D not certain. V gave up 5 bases and J gave up 8 bases, with 13 bases separating them. The germline gives CDR1 SGHTA, CDR2 FQGNSA. The CDR3 is made up of 13 amino acids. The CDR3, as DNA: TGTGCCAGCAGCCCCAGAGATCGGGACATTCAGTACTTC. Encoded protein: CASSPRDRDIQYF.

The chain combines TRBV2 with TRBJ1-2; D ambiguous. This CDR3 is built from 12 residues. Trimming shortened V by 4 bases and J by 8 bases, and 11 bases separated the two germline ends. CDR1 and CDR2 (germline): SNHLY, FYNNEI. CDR3 coding DNA: TGTGCCAGCAGTGTGACCGGAGGCGGCTACACCTTC. Translation: CASSVTGGGYTF. The entire variable domain, with the rest obtained from reference TRBV2 and TRBJ1-2, is as follows: EPEVTQTPSHQVTQMGQEVILRCVPISNHLYFYWYRQILGQKVEFLVSFYNNEISEKSEIFDDQFSVERPDGSNFTLKIRSTKLEDSAMYFCASSVTGGGYTFGSGTRLTVV.

The chain joins TRBV28 to TRBJ1-1, with a weak D call TRBD1 (5 bases). The CDR3 runs 14 residues. V lost 6 bases and J 0 bases, leaving 11 bases between the germline ends. Germline CDR1 is MDHEN and CDR2 is SYDVKM. CDR3 nucleotide sequence: TGTGCCAGCAGGTTGACAGTCGTGAACACTGAAGCTTTCTTT. Translating it yields CASRLTVVNTEAFF.

This clone has just one count. V and J are TRBV2 and TRBJ1-5; no reliable D call. This CDR3 comprises 12 residues. The V gene lost 4 bases and the J gene lost 9 bases, with 10 bases spanning the gap. Germline V lookup: CDR1 SNHLY, CDR2 FYNNEI. The CDR3 reads CASSAPRAPQHF. The CDR3 region has the DNA TGTGCCAGCAGTGCCCCGCGGGCGCCCCAGCATTTT.

The chain is built from TRBV7-8 and TRBJ2-5; 8 bases align to TRBD1. Germline loops: CDR1 SGHVS, CDR2 FQNEAQ. The CDR3 totals 14 residues. V gave up 4 bases and J gave up 4 bases; unmatched junction bases: 5. The chain's CDR3 is CASSSQGARETQYF. DNA for the CDR3: TGTGCCAGCAGCTCTCAGGGGGCGAGAGAGACCCAGTACTTC.

V usage is TRBV10-2 and J usage is TRBJ1-1, with 8 bases aligning to TRBD1. Losses at the gene ends were 5 bases for V and 2 bases for J; bases not matched to a gene: 4. In germline, CDR1 is WSHSY, CDR2 SAAADI. CDR3 length equals 14 residues. The CDR3 DNA reads as TGCGCCAGCAGTCCGGACAGGGAAAACACTGAAGCTTTCTTT. Its translation is CASSPDRENTEAFF.

This clone appeared once. The chain is built from TRBV30 and TRBJ1-2; D is ambiguous. Germline CDR1 GTSNPN, CDR2 SVGIG (reference sequence). The CDR3 consists of 12 residues. V lost 0 bases and J 4 bases, leaving 6 bases between the germline ends. CDR3 DNA sequence: TGTGCCTGGAGTGTAAACGGCTATGGCTACACCTTC. Protein: CAWSVNGYGYTF.

The gene calls are TRBV28 and TRBJ1-2, with a tentative D call TRBD1 (6 bases). The CDR3 has 15 residues. Germline values: CDR1 MDHEN, CDR2 SYDVKM. Trimming took off 5 bases at V and 6 bases at J, with 19 bases between the two ends. The CDR3 region has the DNA TGTGCCAGCAGTCTGCTCGCTTACAGGGTACATGGCTACACCTTC. Protein sequence: CASSLLAYRVHGYTF.

This clone was seen once. The chain carries TRBV5-4 and TRBJ2-3; 8 bases map to TRBD1. The trim removed 4 bases at V and 3 bases at J, leaving 4 bases unmatched. CDR3 length: 14 residues. CDR1 is SGHNT and CDR2 is YYREEE in the germline V gene (reference sequence). Written as DNA, the CDR3 is TGTGCCAGCAGCCCCAGGGGGCATACAGATACGCAGTATTTT. Translating it yields CASSPRGHTDTQYF.

The rearrangement links TRBV11-3 to TRBJ2-1; no firm D call. The germline V and J ends were trimmed by 1 base and 3 bases, with 13 bases remaining between them. The CDR3 spans 16 residues. CDR1 is SGHNT and CDR2 is YENEEA in the germline V gene. CDR3 in DNA: TGTGCCAGCAGCTTAGTTACAGCTATGTACTACAATGAGCAGTTCTTC. It yields the protein CASSLVTAMYYNEQFF.

The chain joins TRBV6-1 to TRBJ1-6, with 11 bases identical to TRBD1. J lost 7 bases, V lost 4 bases, and 3 bases had no gene match. This CDR3 is built from 15 residues. Per the germline V gene, CDR1 is MNHNS and CDR2 is SASEGT. The CDR3 bases are TGTGCCAGCAGTGGGACAGGGGGCAGAAATTCACCCCTCCACTTT. This codes for CASSGTGGRNSPLHF.